Listed below are T cell receptor beta chains from one sample, sequenced in a study of CD8 T cells in Susac syndrome. TCRdb processed the immunoSEQ multiplex PCR reads anew with MiXCR; each CDR3 protein has one entry. This table has about 76,000 distinct CDR3 sequences, 85% to 95% appearing once. Sequencing used CD8+ T cells from PBMCs. These receptor sequences come from a human donor with Susac syndrome. Both conserved end residues are part of each CDR3. A D gene is named only where the DNA matches it firmly. Clone size appears in some rows only: once, few, many, or a class for an expanded clone.

v_gene	j_gene	d_gene	abundance	CDR3aa	CDR3nt
TRBV27	TRBJ2-7	TRBD1	.	CASSPTGQGTYEQYF	TGTGCCAGCAGTCCTACGGGACAGGGAACCTACGAGCAGTACTTC
TRBV24-1	TRBJ1-1	TRBD1	.	CATRPGTGGSEAFF	TGTGCCACCAGACCCGGGACAGGAGGCTCTGAAGCTTTCTTT
TRBV6-5	TRBJ1-1	.	.	CASSYHQNTEAFF	TGTGCCAGCAGTTACCATCAGAACACTGAAGCTTTCTTT
TRBV27	TRBJ2-7	.	.	CASSLGPPYEQYF	TGTGCCAGCAGTTTAGGCCCTCCCTACGAGCAGTACTTC
TRBV20-1	TRBJ1-2	.	.	CSALRQVSNYGYTF	TGCAGTGCTTTGAGACAGGTTTCTAACTATGGCTACACCTTC
TRBV15	TRBJ1-2	TRBD1	.	CATSVGGQGVYYGYTF	TGTGCCACCAGCGTCGGGGGACAGGGTGTTTACTATGGCTACACCTTC
TRBV12-3/TRBV12-4	TRBJ2-7	.	.	CASSQGPPISYEQYF	TGTGCCAGCAGCCAAGGACCGCCGATATCCTACGAGCAGTACTTC
TRBV5-4	TRBJ1-1	.	.	CASSLPGIMNTEAFF	TGTGCCAGCAGCTTACCTGGGATCATGAACACTGAAGCTTTCTTT
TRBV6-6	TRBJ1-2	TRBD1	.	CASSSPRQGAYGYTF	TGTGCCAGCAGTTCTCCCAGACAGGGGGCCTATGGCTACACCTTC
TRBV3-1	TRBJ2-6	.	once	CASSQGYGANVLTF	TGTGCCAGCAGTCAGGGTTATGGGGCCAACGTCCTGACTTTC
TRBV7-9	TRBJ2-5	.	.	CASSRDQETQYF	TGTGCCAGCAGCCGGGACCAAGAGACCCAGTACTTC
TRBV6-6	TRBJ2-3	.	.	CASSPGLVLETQYF	TGTGCCAGCAGCCCCGGGTTGGTGCTGGAGACGCAGTATTTT
TRBV28	TRBJ2-2	.	.	CASRLMKNTGELFF	TGTGCCAGCAGGCTAATGAAGAACACCGGGGAGCTGTTTTTT
TRBV7-9	TRBJ2-5	.	once	CASSLNPYQETQYF	TGTGCCAGCAGCTTAAACCCGTACCAAGAGACCCAGTACTTC
TRBV30	TRBJ2-5	.	.	CAWTIEEGGGETQYF	TGTGCCTGGACAATAGAGGAGGGAGGTGGGGAGACCCAGTACTTC
TRBV7-2	TRBJ2-7	.	.	CASSFKNRAYEQYF	TGTGCCAGCAGCTTCAAGAACAGGGCTTACGAGCAGTACTTC
TRBV5-1	TRBJ2-1	TRBD2	few	CASRTSGRYTEQFF	TGCGCCAGCAGGACTAGCGGGAGGTACACTGAGCAGTTCTTC
TRBV3-1	TRBJ2-5	.	.	CASSQDATLNGETQYF	TGTGCCAGCAGCCAAGATGCGACTCTCAACGGGGAGACCCAGTACTTC
TRBV12-3/TRBV12-4	TRBJ2-7	.	.	CASSSFLSMGAYEQYF	TGTGCCAGCAGTTCCTTCCTCAGTATGGGTGCCTACGAGCAGTACTTC
TRBV7-9	TRBJ2-7	.	.	CASSPDRSPYEQYF	TGTGCCAGCAGCCCCGACAGGTCTCCCTACGAGCAGTACTTC
TRBV10-3	TRBJ2-1	TRBD2	.	CAISLAGGLNEQFF	TGTGCCATCAGTCTAGCGGGAGGGCTCAATGAGCAGTTCTTC
TRBV6-2/TRBV6-3	TRBJ2-1	TRBD1	.	CASTTIIETGLSSYNEQFF	TGTGCCAGCACTACAATAATCGAGACAGGGTTGAGCTCCTACAATGAGCAGTTCTTC
TRBV6-4	TRBJ2-3	.	.	CASSDAGNTQYF	TGTGCCAGCAGTGATGCGGGGAATACGCAGTATTTT
TRBV2	TRBJ1-1	.	.	CATLEDSMNTEAFF	TGTGCCACCCTAGAGGACAGTATGAACACTGAAGCTTTCTTT
TRBV20-1	TRBJ2-3	.	.	CSARDPWGPDTQYF	TGCAGTGCTAGAGATCCTTGGGGGCCAGATACGCAGTATTTT
TRBV4-2	TRBJ1-1	.	.	CASSQGQNTEAFF	TGTGCCAGCAGCCAAGGACAGAACACTGAAGCTTTCTTT
TRBV10-2	TRBJ2-3	TRBD1	.	CASGQGYDLDTQYF	TGCGCCAGTGGACAGGGATATGATTTAGATACGCAGTATTTT
TRBV20-1	TRBJ2-2	TRBD1	.	CSAMDRGYTGELFF	TGCAGTGCTATGGACAGGGGTTATACCGGGGAGCTGTTTTTT
TRBV6-1	TRBJ1-1	.	.	CASNKQGTEAFF	TGTGCCAGCAATAAGCAGGGCACTGAAGCTTTCTTT
TRBV28	TRBJ2-7	.	.	CASSLQGLTYEQYF	TGTGCCAGCAGTTTACAGGGGCTCACCTACGAGCAGTACTTC
TRBV5-1	TRBJ1-1	.	.	CASSSPRYFSGRPGNTEAFF	TGCGCCAGCAGCTCTCCGCGATACTTTTCCGGGCGTCCGGGGAACACTGAAGCTTTCTTT
TRBV27	TRBJ2-1	TRBD2	.	CASSAGTSGNNEQFF	TGTGCCAGCAGTGCCGGGACTAGCGGAAACAATGAGCAGTTCTTC
TRBV4-3	TRBJ2-7	.	few	CASSQDTSYEQYF	TGCGCCAGCAGCCAAGATACTAGCTACGAGCAGTACTTC
TRBV5-1	TRBJ2-2	.	.	CASSLGGGELFF	TGCGCCAGCAGCTTGGGGGGCGGGGAGCTGTTTTTT
TRBV27	TRBJ2-5	TRBD2	.	CASSQTSGSRETQYF	TGTGCCAGCAGCCAGACTAGCGGGAGTAGGGAGACCCAGTACTTC
TRBV7-2	TRBJ1-1	.	.	CASSRRQLTNTEAFF	TGTGCCAGCAGCAGAAGACAGCTAACGAACACTGAAGCTTTCTTT
TRBV20-1	TRBJ1-4	TRBD1	.	CSALTGGEEKLFF	TGCAGTGCTCTTACAGGGGGCGAGGAAAAACTGTTTTTT
TRBV7-2	TRBJ1-1	.	.	CASSLESRAQAFF	TGTGCCAGCAGCTTAGAGAGCAGGGCGCAAGCTTTCTTT
TRBV27	TRBJ2-2	.	.	CASSLSLGQPYRELFF	TGTGCCAGCAGTTTATCGCTAGGACAGCCATATAGGGAGCTGTTTTTT
TRBV10-3	TRBJ1-6	.	.	CAISEGIPNSPLHF	TGTGCCATCAGTGAAGGCATCCCCAATTCACCCCTCCACTTT
TRBV3-1	TRBJ2-7	.	.	CASSQGSITGTYEQYF	TGTGCCAGCAGCCAAGGATCAATTACAGGGACCTACGAGCAGTACTTC
TRBV2	TRBJ2-3	.	.	CASSGEVGDTQYF	TGTGCCAGCAGTGGGGAAGTGGGAGATACGCAGTATTTT
TRBV28	TRBJ1-3	TRBD1	.	CASAGQLSGNTIYF	TGTGCCAGCGCGGGACAGCTCTCTGGAAACACCATATATTTT
TRBV14	TRBJ2-7	.	.	CASSQSEQLGQYF	TGTGCCAGCAGCCAAAGCGAGCAACTCGGGCAGTACTTC
TRBV9	TRBJ2-2	.	.	CASSVVSRRAGNTGELFF	TGTGCCAGCAGCGTAGTCAGTCGTCGGGCAGGGAACACCGGGGAGCTGTTTTTT
TRBV28	TRBJ2-7	TRBD1	.	CASSWGPGQSNEQYF	TGTGCCAGCAGTTGGGGACCGGGACAGTCCAACGAGCAGTACTTC
TRBV15	TRBJ1-5	.	.	CATSRVGASNQPQHF	TGTGCCACCAGCAGAGTCGGGGCAAGCAATCAGCCCCAGCATTTT
TRBV7-9	TRBJ1-2	.	.	CASSLGGSAYTF	TGTGCCAGCAGCTTAGGCGGGAGCGCGTACACCTTC
TRBV19	TRBJ1-2	.	.	CASSTDPANLGYTF	TGTGCCAGTAGTACGGACCCGGCTAATCTCGGCTACACCTTC
TRBV9	TRBJ1-2	.	.	CASSSTGGQGDGYTF	TGTGCCAGCAGCTCCACGGGGGGGCAGGGTGATGGCTACACCTTC
TRBV2	TRBJ1-6	TRBD1	.	CASRAGTGNSYNSPLHF	TGTGCCAGCAGGGCCGGGACAGGGAATTCCTATAATTCACCCCTCCACTTT
TRBV5-6	TRBJ2-1	TRBD1	once	CASSPPGQGLYKQFF	TGTGCCAGCAGCCCCCCGGGACAGGGGCTGTACAAGCAGTTCTTC
TRBV2	TRBJ2-1	.	once	CASSEAPLGGEQFF	TGTGCCAGCAGTGAAGCGCCGCTCGGAGGTGAGCAGTTCTTC
TRBV7-9	TRBJ1-5	.	.	CASSLGAGAQPQHF	TGTGCCAGCAGCTTAGGGGCGGGGGCCCAGCCCCAGCATTTT